The 28 T cell receptor beta chains below were found in one sample sequenced in a study of CD8+CD57+ T cells in acquired aplastic anemia. It was genomic DNA that served as the template for profiling TCR beta VDJ and CDR3. TCRdb reanalysed the reads using MiXCR and keeps one entry per CDR3 protein. Of approximately 300,000 distinct CDR3 sequences in the sample, 56% were seen once. Patients chosen for sequencing had shown CD8+CD57+ cell expansion by flow cytometry. Specimen: sorted CD4+, CD8+, or CD8+CD57+ T cells (not recorded which) from PBMCs. These receptors were collected from a human donor with aplastic anemia.

This clonotype was counted between two and nine times. The V and J genes are TRBV20-1 and TRBJ2-2; D is undetermined. Deletions cut 7 bases from V and 1 base from J, with 7 bases between. The CDR3 extends over 12 amino acids. Germline values: CDR1 DFQATT, CDR2 SNEGSKA (reference sequence). CDR3 residues: CSVTGNTGELFF. As DNA, the CDR3 is TGCAGTGTAACGGGGAACACCGGGGAGCTGTTTTTT.

The V gene is TRBV15, the J gene TRBJ1-1, with D tentatively TRBD1 (5 bases). Germline CDR1 LNHNV, CDR2 YYDKDF (reference sequence). CDR3 length: 16 amino acids. V was cut by 2 bases and J by 1 base, with 14 bases left in between. The CDR3 region is CATSRSPTVANTEAFF. CDR3 in DNA: TGTGCCACCAGCAGATCCCCGACAGTTGCGAACACTGAAGCTTTCTTT.

The table lists this clonotype with a few counts. The rearrangement links TRBV7-3 to TRBJ2-7; D is undetermined. The V and J ends lost 1 base and 6 bases respectively, with 10 bases between them. The CDR3 has 13 amino acids. The V gene's germline CDR1 is SGHTA and CDR2 FQGTGA. The CDR3 bases are TGTGCCAGCAGCTTAAGTCCTGAGTCCGAGCAGTACTTC. Protein product: CASSLSPESEQYF.

As concerns this clonotype: Germline is not matched at one junction end, which may reflect a read error. This rearrangement joins TRBV6-6 to TRBJ2-7; 9 bases align to TRBD1. The CDR3 spans 13 residues. Germline V gene sequence: CDR1 MNHNY, CDR2 SVGAGI (reference sequence). In DNA, the CDR3 is TGTGCCAGCAGTTACCGGGACAGGGACGAGCGGTACTTC. Its protein product is CASSYRDRDERYF.

The rearrangement links TRBV9 to TRBJ1-2; D gene uncertain. Trimming took off 0 bases at V and 4 bases at J, with 19 bases between the two ends. The germline gives CDR1 SGDLS, CDR2 YYNGEE. The CDR3 loop spans 17 amino acids. CDR3 protein: CASSVATIRQFCYGYTF. The CDR3 DNA reads as TGTGCCAGCAGCGTAGCTACTATCCGTCAGTTTTGCTATGGCTACACCTTC.

The chain carries TRBV20-1 and TRBJ2-1; D is uncertain. CDR1 is DFQATT and CDR2 is SNEGSKA in the germline V gene (reference sequence). The CDR3 contains 12 residues. Trimming stripped 5 bases from V and 9 bases from J, with 14 bases between. The CDR3 region has the DNA TGCAGTGCTCCTGGAGTAAAGGGTGAGCAGTTCTTC. This gives the protein CSAPGVKGEQFF.

Written as DNA, the CDR3 is TGTGCCAGTAGGGCAGGGAATGAGCAGTTCTTC. Amino acid sequence: CASRAGNEQFF. This rearrangement joins TRBV19 to TRBJ2-1; a weak D match, TRBD1 (5 bases). CDR3 length: 11 amino acids. V lost 6 bases to trimming and J lost 7 bases, with 7 bases between them. CDR1 is LNHDA, CDR2 SQIVND, per germline (reference sequence).

The CDR3 sequence: CASSTDRYNEQFF. The CDR3 coding sequence is TGCGCCAGCAGTACGGACAGATACAATGAGCAGTTCTTC. The chain couples TRBV5-1 to TRBJ2-1, with a weak D call TRBD1 (6 bases). V was trimmed by 5 bases and J by 4 bases, leaving 10 bases between them. The germline V gene has CDR1 SGHRS and CDR2 YFSETQ. This CDR3 region has 13 residues.

V usage is TRBV9 and J usage is TRBJ2-5, with unresolved D. Per germline, CDR1 SGDLS and CDR2 YYNGEE. V was shortened by 3 bases and J by 2 bases, with 8 bases between the two germline ends. The CDR3 spans 13 residues. The CDR3 loop reads CASSAQSQETQYF. CDR3 coding DNA: TGTGCCAGCAGCGCACAGTCGCAAGAGACCCAGTACTTC. The variable domain in full, with the rest retrieved from reference TRBV9 and TRBJ2-5, is DSGVTQTPKHLITATGQRVTLRCSPRSGDLSVYWYQQSLDQGLQFLIQYYNGEERAKGNILERFSAQQFPDLHSELNLSSLELGDSALYFCASSAQSQETQYFGPGTRLLVL.

This clonotype came up a few times. The chain couples TRBV24-1 to TRBJ2-3; D remains unclear. V was cut by 4 bases and J by 6 bases, with 19 bases left in between. The CDR3 covers 16 residues. CDR1 and CDR2 from the germline V gene are KGHDR and SFDVKD. In DNA form, the CDR3 reads TGTGCCACCAGTGAGGGAACGCAACCTTTCACGGATACGCAGTATTTT. Amino acid sequence: CATSEGTQPFTDTQYF.

This clonotype occurred a few times. The rearrangement uses TRBV2 and TRBJ1-2; possible D gene TRBD1, 5 bases. The CDR3 is made up of 10 amino acids. Deletions cut 11 bases from V and 7 bases from J, with 11 bases between. CDR1 and CDR2 from the germline V gene are SNHLY and FYNNEI. The CDR3 nucleotides read TGTGCCTCCGGGGGTCGTGGCTACACCTTC. It codes for CASGGRGYTF.

The CDR3 loop reads CASRPGTDSGNTIYF. For the CDR3, the DNA is TGCGCCAGCCGGCCGGGGACTGACTCTGGAAACACCATATATTTT. The genes are TRBV5-1 and TRBJ1-3, with D maybe TRBD1 (5 bases). This CDR3 contains 15 residues. Germline V gene sequence: CDR1 SGHRS, CDR2 YFSETQ. Trimming cost V 7 bases and J 0 bases, with 14 bases left between them. Full variable domain (missing parts from reference TRBV5-1 and TRBJ1-3): KAGVTQTPRYLIKTRGQQVTLSCSPISGHRSVSWYQQTPGQGLQFLFEYFSETQRNKGNFPGRFSGRQFSNSRSEMNVSTLELGDSALYLCASRPGTDSGNTIYFGEGSWLTVV.

This clonotype was observed many times. The chain couples TRBV10-1 to TRBJ1-5; the D is unclear. Germline V gene sequence: CDR1 WNHNN, CDR2 SYGVQD (reference sequence). V was cut by 3 bases and J by 5 bases, with 11 bases left in between. The CDR3 loop spans 14 amino acids. Here the CDR3 reads CASSDTASHQPQHF. The CDR3 DNA is TGCGCCAGCAGTGATACTGCCTCTCATCAGCCCCAGCATTTT.

The gene calls are TRBV5-1 and TRBJ1-1, with 8 bases identical to TRBD1. This CDR3 has 16 amino acids. The germline gives CDR1 SGHRS, CDR2 YFSETQ. V gave up 3 bases and J gave up 1 base; unmatched junction bases: 8. CDR3 protein: CASSYPGGNENTEAFF. In nucleotides, the CDR3 is TGCGCCAGCAGCTATCCAGGGGGCAATGAGAACACTGAAGCTTTCTTT.

Many counts were recorded for this clonotype. This sequence joins TRBV5-1 and TRBJ2-1; the D is unclear. The CDR3 covers 15 residues. Germline V lookup: CDR1 SGHRS, CDR2 YFSETQ. Trimming took off 0 bases at V and 9 bases at J, with 16 bases between the two ends. CDR3 sequence reads: CASSLVAGGASEQFF. In DNA, the CDR3 is TGCGCCAGCAGCTTGGTAGCCGGCGGAGCGAGTGAGCAGTTCTTC.

The chain has TRBV12-3 or TRBV12-4 and TRBJ1-5, with no clear D. The CDR3 consists of 15 residues. Trimming removed 3 bases from V and 0 bases from J, with 9 bases in between. The CDR3 DNA reads as TGTGCCAGCAGTTTCGGATTTTATAGCAATCAGCCCCAGCATTTT. It encodes CASSFGFYSNQPQHF.

The genes are TRBV24-1 and TRBJ2-1, with D tentatively TRBD2 (5 bases). The V end lost 7 bases, the J end lost 8 bases, and 20 bases lay between the germline ends. Germline V gene sequence: CDR1 KGHDR, CDR2 SFDVKD. The CDR3 extends over 15 amino acids. In DNA, the CDR3 is TGTGCCACCAGCCAGCTTGGACTGGAAAGCGATGAGCAGTTCTTC. As protein: CATSQLGLESDEQFF.

The chain is built from TRBV7-8 and TRBJ2-5, with D possibly being TRBD1 or TRBD2 (5 bases each). Germline V gene lookup returns CDR1 SGHVS and CDR2 FQNEAQ. Trimming stripped 0 bases from V and 5 bases from J, with 13 bases between. The CDR3 is 15 amino acids. Here the CDR3 DNA reads TGTGCCAGCAGCTTAGCGTGGCCTGAGGGGGAGACCCAGTACTTC. Protein sequence: CASSLAWPEGETQYF. Variable domain in full (rest from reference TRBV7-8 and TRBJ2-5): GAGVSQSPRYKVAKRGQDVALRCDPISGHVSLFWYQQALGQGPEFLTYFQNEAQLDKSGLPSDRFFAERPEGSVSTLKIQRTQQEDSAVYLCASSLAWPEGETQYFGPGTRLLVL.

This clonotype was seen only a few times. CDR3 protein: CASSLERSTDEQYF. CDR3 coding DNA: TGCGCCAGCAGCTTGGAGCGGTCCACCGACGAGCAGTACTTC. The chain links TRBV5-1 to TRBJ2-7; TRBD2 might be the D (5 bases). The V end lost 0 bases, the J end lost 5 bases, and 12 bases lay between the germline ends. The CDR3 runs 14 residues. CDR1 SGHRS and CDR2 YFSETQ come from the germline V gene.

The CDR3 sequence: CASSLGTGGFYGYTIYF. In DNA form, the CDR3 reads TGTGCCAGTAGTCTTGGGACAGGGGGCTTCTATGGCTACACCATATATTTT. The chain employs TRBV19 and TRBJ1-3; 12 nucleotides match TRBD1. V gave up 5 bases and J gave up 8 bases; unmatched junction bases: 13. Germline lookup yields CDR1 LNHDA and CDR2 SQIVND (reference sequence). This CDR3 has 17 amino acids.

The sample holds one count of this clonotype. The V and J genes are TRBV2 and TRBJ1-5, with D possibly being TRBD1 (5 bases). The germline V gene has CDR1 SNHLY and CDR2 FYNNEI. This CDR3 region has 15 residues. The germline V and J ends were trimmed by 11 bases and 5 bases, with 22 bases remaining between them. The CDR3 spells CAGMSQTVSDQPQHF. DNA of the CDR3: TGTGCCGGCATGAGCCAGACAGTCTCGGATCAGCCCCAGCATTTT.

This clonotype was seen more than once but under ten times. The rearrangement links TRBV7-8 to TRBJ1-5; D unresolved. Germline lookup yields CDR1 SGHVS and CDR2 FQNEAQ. Trimming took off 2 bases at V and 6 bases at J, with 5 bases between the two ends. The CDR3 has 12 amino acids. In DNA, the CDR3 is TGTGCCAGCAGCTTATACAGTCAGCCCCAGCATTTT. Translation: CASSLYSQPQHF.

This rearrangement joins TRBV5-1 to TRBJ2-7; TRBD2 matches 9 bases. This CDR3 comprises 18 residues. Trimming cost V 0 bases and J 6 bases; bases outside gene matches: 16. Germline V gives CDR1 SGHRS, CDR2 YFSETQ. The chain's CDR3 is CASSLVGAGGPILSEQYF. The DNA for the CDR3 is TGCGCCAGCAGCTTGGTAGGAGCGGGAGGCCCCATCCTATCCGAGCAGTACTTC.

The chain employs TRBV29-1 and TRBJ1-1; 9 bases align to TRBD1. Germline values: CDR1 SQVTM, CDR2 ANQGSEA. This CDR3 region has 13 residues. V trimming: 4 bases; J trimming: 11 bases; junction bases outside the gene matches: 11. For the CDR3, the DNA is TGCAGCGTTGGGGGACAGGGAGCACATTCGGCTTTCTTT. It encodes CSVGGQGAHSAFF.

This clonotype has more than one count but fewer than ten. In DNA form, the CDR3 reads TGTGCCAGCAGCTCAATGAGACAGTATCCCTACGAGCAGTACTTC. It codes for CASSSMRQYPYEQYF. The chain uses TRBV7-9 and TRBJ2-7; a weak D match, TRBD1 (5 bases). With 4 bases removed from V and 2 bases from J, the gap between germline ends came to 15 bases. The CDR3 has 15 amino acids. Germline CDR1 and CDR2: SEHNR and FQNEAQ (reference sequence).

This clonotype was observed many times. The CDR3 sequence: CASSIGTAAGSGDGYTF. Here the CDR3 DNA reads TGTGCCAGTAGTATCGGGACAGCCGCGGGAAGTGGTGATGGCTACACCTTC. The chain couples TRBV19 to TRBJ1-2, with TRBD1 matching 7 bases. The CDR3 covers 17 residues. J lost 6 bases, V lost 3 bases, and 16 bases had no gene match. The germline gives CDR1 LNHDA, CDR2 SQIVND (reference sequence).

This clonotype was seen a single time. The chain's CDR3 is CSAVGTGGTTNYGYTF. Here the CDR3 DNA reads TGCAGTGCTGTCGGGACAGGGGGGACTACTAACTATGGCTACACCTTC. The chain combines TRBV20-1 with TRBJ1-2; 11 positions agree with TRBD1. This CDR3 has 16 residues. V trimming: 5 bases; J trimming: 0 bases; junction bases outside the gene matches: 8. The germline V gene encodes CDR1 DFQATT and CDR2 SNEGSKA (reference sequence).

This clonotype appeared many times. The genes are TRBV7-7 and TRBJ2-3, with 10 bases fitting TRBD2. Germline trimming cut 1 base from V and 4 bases from J; bases unmatched to any gene: 5. This CDR3 is built from 16 residues. In germline, CDR1 is SSHAT, CDR2 FNYEAQ (reference sequence). CDR3 loop: CASSLGTSGGADTQYF. The CDR3 DNA sequence: TGTGCCAGCAGCTTAGGGACTAGCGGCGGGGCAGATACGCAGTATTTT. Full variable domain (outside the CDR3, taken from reference TRBV7-7 and TRBJ2-3): GAGVSQSPRYKVTKRGQDVTLRCDPISSHATLYWYQQALGQGPEFLTYFNYEAQPDKSGLPSDRFSAERPEGSISTLTIQRTEQRDSAMYRCASSLGTSGGADTQYFGPGTRLTVL.